This T cell receptor (beta chain) came from a study of OX40 agonist ivuxolimab in advanced cancers. Profiling relied on immunoSEQ multiplex PCR, and the TCRdb table lists in-frame clones only, not all of them. The table includes about 73,000 clones, more than 75% detected once. Turning to this clone: Its antigen is not identified.

The study sampled blood at baseline, cycle 4 day 1, and cycle 7 day 1. Notes on the study in general: What antigens the expanded peripheral T cells recognized was never established. Normalized expansion of T-cell clones was also low for some nonresponders.

The CDR3 totals 13 residues. In germline, CDR1 is SGHTS, CDR2 YDEGEE. The junction had 3 bases not matched to a gene; V was cut back by 0 bases and J by 7 bases. The sequence came from an adult with an advanced solid tumor such as melanoma, head and neck, liver or kidney cancer. The sequences come from CD4+ or CD8+ T cells sorted from blood, collected in a trial of the OX40 agonist ivuxolimab. The chain couples TRBV5-8 to TRBJ1-2; 7 bases are shared with TRBD1. The CDR3 here is CASSLDRGGGYTF. The DNA for the CDR3 is TGTGCCAGCAGCTTGGACAGGGGAGGTGGCTACACCTTC.